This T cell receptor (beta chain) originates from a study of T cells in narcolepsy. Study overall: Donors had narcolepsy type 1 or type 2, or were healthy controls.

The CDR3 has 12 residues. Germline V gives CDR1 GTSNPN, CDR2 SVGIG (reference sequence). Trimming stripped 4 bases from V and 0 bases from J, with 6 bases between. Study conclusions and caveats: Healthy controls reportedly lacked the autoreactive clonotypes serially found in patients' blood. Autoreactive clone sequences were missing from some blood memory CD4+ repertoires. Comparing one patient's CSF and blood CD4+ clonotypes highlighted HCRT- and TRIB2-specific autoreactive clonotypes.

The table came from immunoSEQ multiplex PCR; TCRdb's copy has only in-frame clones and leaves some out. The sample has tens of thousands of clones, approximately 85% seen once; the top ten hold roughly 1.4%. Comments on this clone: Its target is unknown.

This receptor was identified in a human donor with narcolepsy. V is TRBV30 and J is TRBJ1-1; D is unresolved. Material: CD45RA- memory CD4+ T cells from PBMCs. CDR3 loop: CAWNSLNTEAFF. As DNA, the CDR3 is TGTGCCTGGAACTCACTGAACACTGAAGCTTTCTTT.